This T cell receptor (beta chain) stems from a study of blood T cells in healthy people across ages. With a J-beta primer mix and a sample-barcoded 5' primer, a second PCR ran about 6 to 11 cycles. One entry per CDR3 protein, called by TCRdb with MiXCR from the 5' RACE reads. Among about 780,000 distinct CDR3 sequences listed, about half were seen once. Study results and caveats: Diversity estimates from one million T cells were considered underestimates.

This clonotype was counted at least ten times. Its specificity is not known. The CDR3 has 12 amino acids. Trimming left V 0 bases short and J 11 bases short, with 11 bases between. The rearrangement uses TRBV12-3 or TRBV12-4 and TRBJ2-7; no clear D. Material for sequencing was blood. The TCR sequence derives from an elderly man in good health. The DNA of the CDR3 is TGTGCCAGCAGTTTAGCGCACGTTCCTGAGTACTTC. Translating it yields CASSLAHVPEYF.